Below are 28 T cell receptor beta chains sequenced from a single sample in a study of blood T cell repertoires in COVID-19 (dated by TCRdb to between 2020 and 2021). The library was obtained by the immunoSEQ multiplex PCR assay. TCRdb's version of the immuneACCESS table is confined to in-frame rearrangements and falls short of the full clone set. An unresolved V gene accounts for under half of the shortfall where checked; the remainder is of unknown origin. The sample table lists fewer than 300,000 clones, more than 70% of them with a count of one. The top ten hold under 3.5% of the sample. The sequencing input was peripheral blood. These receptors all stem from a young woman with acute or convalescent COVID-19.

The CDR3 reads CASTPDGRPTDTQYF. CDR3 nucleotide sequence: TGTGCCAGTACCCCAGACGGGAGGCCCACAGATACGCAGTATTTT. V gene TRBV19 combines with J gene TRBJ2-3; 7 bases align to TRBD2. Germline lookup yields CDR1 LNHDA and CDR2 SQIVND (reference sequence). The CDR3 is 15 amino acids. V gave up 7 bases and J gave up 2 bases; unmatched junction bases: 9.

The rearrangement uses TRBV5-3 and TRBJ2-7; 7 bases agree with TRBD1. Being an ORF, TRBV5-3 has a function that is uncertain. The CDR3 runs 11 residues. V gave up 4 bases and J gave up 11 bases; unmatched junction bases: 6. The CDR3 DNA reads TGTGCCAGAAGCATACAGGGGACGGAGTACTTC. Residues: CARSIQGTEYF.

The rearrangement joins TRBV29-1 to TRBJ1-1; possibly TRBD1 for D (5 bases). The V end was cut by 4 bases, the J end by 4 bases, with 10 bases between. CDR1 and CDR2 (germline): SQVTM, ANQGSEA. The CDR3 covers 12 residues. CDR3 nucleotide sequence: TGCAGCGTTGTGGGGGGTGGCACTGAAGCTTTCTTT. Translating gives CSVVGGGTEAFF.

This sequence joins TRBV5-1 and TRBJ2-3; no firm D call. Trimming took off 2 bases at V and 4 bases at J, with 11 bases between the two ends. This CDR3 has 14 amino acids. Germline V gives CDR1 SGHRS, CDR2 YFSETQ. CDR3 sequence: CASSFRLVSDTQYF. The CDR3 DNA follows: TGCGCCAGCAGCTTCCGACTCGTTTCAGATACGCAGTATTTT.

The rearrangement uses TRBV13 and TRBJ2-2; D gene uncertain. Per the germline V gene, CDR1 is PRHDT and CDR2 is FYEKMQ (reference sequence). Trimming shortened V by 2 bases and J by 7 bases, and 8 bases separated the two germline ends. The CDR3 totals 13 residues. CDR3 in DNA: TGTGCCAGCAGCTTATATATCGGCGGGGAGCTGTTTTTT. Residues: CASSLYIGGELFF.

The rearrangement links TRBV7-9 to TRBJ1-2, with D uncertain. CDR3 length equals 14 residues. Trimming left V 1 base short and J 4 bases short, with 10 bases between. Germline values: CDR1 SEHNR, CDR2 FQNEAQ (reference sequence). The CDR3 spells CASSLVGRSYGYTF. CDR3 sequence (DNA): TGTGCCAGCAGCTTAGTCGGCCGGAGCTATGGCTACACCTTC. The variable domain in full, with the rest retrieved from reference TRBV7-9 and TRBJ1-2, is DTGVSQNPRHKITKRGQNVTFRCDPISEHNRLYWYRQTLGQGPEFLTYFQNEAQLEKSRLLSDRFSAERPKGSFSTLEIQRTEQGDSAMYLCASSLVGRSYGYTFGSGTRLTVV.

This rearrangement joins TRBV6-5 to TRBJ1-2, with no clear D. The V and J ends lost 0 bases and 4 bases respectively, with 9 bases between them. Germline V gives CDR1 MNHEY, CDR2 SVGAGI. The CDR3 contains 14 residues. CDR3 in amino acids: CASSYSYRSYGYTF. The CDR3 DNA reads as TGTGCCAGCAGTTACTCGTACAGATCCTATGGCTACACCTTC.

V usage is TRBV7-3 and J usage is TRBJ1-5, with D maybe TRBD1 (6 bases). This CDR3 is built from 18 residues. Germline V CDR1 and CDR2: SGHTA, FQGTGA. The V end was cut by 2 bases, the J end by 5 bases, with 22 bases between. In DNA form, the CDR3 reads TGTGCCAGCAGCTTAGACCCGGCGCTAGGGACACAACATCAGCCCCAGCATTTT. Translating gives CASSLDPALGTQHQPQHF.

This clone has only a few counts. The chain has TRBV6-2 or TRBV6-3 and TRBJ1-1, with unresolved D. V lost 2 bases to trimming and J lost 2 bases, with 18 bases between them. CDR1 and CDR2 from the germline V gene are MNHEY and SVGEGT. The CDR3 is 17 residues long. CDR3 DNA: TGTGCCAGCAGTTACGGACCCGACGGGAGCCACAACACTGAAGCTTTCTTT. It encodes CASSYGPDGSHNTEAFF.

There are many counts of this clone. The J gene is TRBJ1-5, the V gene TRBV9; possibly TRBD1 for D (6 bases). Between the trimmed V and J ends, which lost 3 bases and 6 bases, there was a span of 13 bases. CDR3 length equals 14 residues. Germline V CDR1 and CDR2: SGDLS, YYNGEE. CDR3 sequence reads: CASSDDRSGQPQHF. The CDR3 DNA sequence: TGTGCCAGCAGCGATGACAGGAGCGGTCAGCCCCAGCATTTT.

The V and J genes are TRBV7-9 and TRBJ1-4; D not certain. V was shortened by 7 bases and J by 8 bases, with 17 bases between the two germline ends. Germline V CDR1 and CDR2: SEHNR, FQNEAQ (reference sequence). CDR3 length: 14 amino acids. CDR3 protein: CASTPVEGSEKLFF. As DNA, the CDR3 is TGTGCCAGCACCCCCGTTGAGGGTTCAGAAAAACTGTTTTTT.

V gene TRBV19 combines with J gene TRBJ1-1; no clear D. CDR3 size: 11 residues. Germline-derived CDR1 and CDR2 are LNHDA and SQIVND (reference sequence). The V and J ends lost 8 bases and 4 bases respectively, with 8 bases between them. CDR3 DNA: TGTGCCAGTCGCCGGAGCACTGAAGCTTTCTTT. As protein: CASRRSTEAFF. The full variable domain, in which reference TRBV19 and TRBJ1-1 provide the parts outside the CDR3, is DGGITQSPKYLFRKEGQNVTLSCEQNLNHDAMYWYRQDPGQGLRLIYYSQIVNDFQKGDIAEGYSVSREKKESFPLTVTSAQKNPTAFYLCASRRSTEAFFGQGTRLTVV.

The chain employs TRBV7-2 and TRBJ2-1, with 11 positions matching TRBD1. The CDR3 extends over 19 amino acids. Germline V gives CDR1 SGHTA, CDR2 FQGNSA. V lost 5 bases, J lost 6 bases, and 18 bases stayed unmatched. CDR3 protein: CASSPRRQKIGTGGNEQFF. CDR3 DNA sequence: TGTGCCAGCAGCCCGCGACGACAGAAAATCGGGACAGGGGGCAATGAGCAGTTCTTC.

The V and J genes are TRBV28 and TRBJ1-4, with TRBD1 matching 10 bases. Germline values: CDR1 MDHEN, CDR2 SYDVKM. The junction had 10 bases not matched to a gene; V was cut back by 2 bases and J by 10 bases. The CDR3 spans 16 residues. The CDR3 DNA reads as TGTGCCAGCAGTTTACAGGGACAGGGGTGGTACGGAAAACTGTTTTTT. Translated, it gives CASSLQGQGWYGKLFF.

The chain has TRBV14 and TRBJ2-7; D uncertain. The CDR3 spans 14 residues. Per the germline V gene, CDR1 is SGHDN and CDR2 is FVKESK. The V end was cut by 1 base, the J end by 11 bases, with 18 bases between. The CDR3: CASSQGAGYTTEYF. CDR3 in DNA: TGTGCCAGCAGCCAAGGGGCAGGATATACGACGGAGTACTTC.

V is TRBV11-3 and J is TRBJ2-5; possibly TRBD1 for D (6 bases). The germline V and J ends were trimmed by 6 bases and 4 bases, with 18 bases remaining between them. CDR3 length: 15 amino acids. Germline assignment: CDR1 SGHNT and CDR2 YENEEA. The CDR3 nucleotides are TGTGCCAGCAGTCTGGGACATTTCTCACGAGAGACCCAGTACTTC. Translating gives CASSLGHFSRETQYF.

The chain combines TRBV18 with TRBJ2-1; D may be TRBD1 (6 bases). The V end was cut by 0 bases, the J end by 9 bases, with 21 bases between. The CDR3 is 17 residues long. CDR1 and CDR2 (germline): KGHSH, LQKENI. The CDR3 loop reads CASSPPSGATGFGEQFF. The DNA for the CDR3 is TGTGCCAGCTCACCACCGTCAGGGGCAACGGGTTTTGGTGAGCAGTTCTTC.

This chain links TRBV19 with TRBJ2-7, with 10 positions matching TRBD1. CDR3 length: 16 residues. Germline V gives CDR1 LNHDA, CDR2 SQIVND (reference sequence). Trimming removed 5 bases from V and 2 bases from J; junction bases left unmatched: 9. The CDR3 DNA reads TGTGCCAGTAGTGCCCCGGGACAGGGGACAGCCTACGAGCAGTACTTC. As protein: CASSAPGQGTAYEQYF.

V usage is TRBV7-6 and J usage is TRBJ2-3, with 8 bases fitting TRBD2. Germline V gene lookup returns CDR1 SGHVS and CDR2 FNYEAQ. The length of the CDR3 is 18 residues. V lost 0 bases to trimming and J lost 0 bases; unmatched junction nucleotides: 8. CDR3 residues: CASSLAVGLAGSTDTQYF. DNA of the CDR3: TGTGCCAGCAGCTTAGCGGTGGGGCTAGCGGGTAGCACAGATACGCAGTATTTT.

This clone showed up just a few times. The chain recombines TRBV7-8 with TRBJ2-2; 11 positions match TRBD2. V shed 5 bases and J 2 bases; nucleotides not matched to a gene: 10. This CDR3 is built from 18 residues. Looked up from germline, CDR1 is SGHVS and CDR2 is FQNEAQ. CDR3 bases: TGTGCCAGCAGCCGATGGCTAGCGGGAGGTATCAACACCGGGGAGCTGTTTTTT. Protein: CASSRWLAGGINTGELFF.

The V gene is TRBV10-3, the J gene TRBJ2-6, with a possible D match to TRBD2 (5 bases). The CDR3 extends over 18 amino acids. The germline V gene has CDR1 ENHRY and CDR2 SYGVKD. V shed 6 bases and J shed 0 bases, with 18 bases lying between them. The CDR3 bases are TGTGCCATCAGGGCTTCGGGAACGAGCCTCTCTGGGGCCAACGTCCTGACTTTC. It translates to CAIRASGTSLSGANVLTF.

The V and J genes are TRBV3-1 (or the pseudogene TRBV3-2) and TRBJ2-7; no clear D. Germline loops: CDR1 LGHDT, CDR2 YNNKEL (reference sequence). Trimming took off 5 bases at V and 0 bases at J, with 14 bases between the two ends. The CDR3 sequence is 15 residues long. The CDR3 coding sequence is TGTGCCAGCAGCTCCTACGTACTACCCTCCTACGAGCAGTACTTC. Translating it yields CASSSYVLPSYEQYF.

In its sample, this clone was seen once. The genes are TRBV7-2 and TRBJ2-7; TRBD1 is a possible D gene (5 bases). Germline values: CDR1 SGHTA, CDR2 FQGNSA. V was clipped by 5 bases and J by 1 base, with 18 bases between them. CDR3 length equals 16 residues. CDR3 sequence (DNA): TGTGCCAGCAGCACGACCCAGGGATATGTTTCCTACGAGCAGTACTTC. This gives the protein CASSTTQGYVSYEQYF.

The rearrangement links TRBV13 to TRBJ2-1; TRBD2 aligns across 9 bases. The ends lost 1 base at V and 4 bases at J; junction bases unmatched: 5. This CDR3 contains 16 residues. From germline, CDR1 is PRHDT and CDR2 FYEKMQ (reference sequence). The CDR3 sequence: CASSLDSSGTYNEQFF. The CDR3 DNA reads TGTGCCAGCAGCTTAGATTCTAGCGGGACGTACAATGAGCAGTTCTTC.

The rearrangement links TRBV27 to TRBJ2-4, with D hard to call. Germline V gene sequence: CDR1 MNHEY, CDR2 SMNVEV (reference sequence). Trimming removed 0 bases from V and 8 bases from J, with 8 bases in between. The CDR3 loop spans 13 amino acids. The CDR3 DNA is TGTGCCAGCAGTTTATCAGAGAGGCACATTCAGTACTTC. Its protein product is CASSLSERHIQYF.

In its sample, this clone was seen once. The same CDR3 also results from other DNA sequences found in this sample. CDR3 bases: TGTGCCAGCAGTCGATCGGGCACTGAAGCTTTCTTT. It is translated as CASSRSGTEAFF. V usage is TRBV12-3 or TRBV12-4 and J usage is TRBJ1-1; D is ambiguous. The CDR3 covers 12 residues. V was clipped by 5 bases and J by 4 bases, with 8 bases between them.

This sequence joins TRBV3-1 (or the pseudogene TRBV3-2) and TRBJ1-4; D not resolved. The CDR3 totals 10 residues. Deletions cut 7 bases from V and 10 bases from J, with 7 bases between. Per germline, CDR1 LGHDT and CDR2 YNNKEL (reference sequence). The CDR3 spells CASIPRKLFF. The CDR3 nucleotides read TGTGCCAGCATACCGAGAAAACTGTTTTTT.

This sequence joins TRBV7-2 and TRBJ2-3; tentatively, D is TRBD1 (5 bases). CDR1 is SGHTA, CDR2 FQGNSA, per germline. V was pared by 5 bases and J by 6 bases, with 24 bases between. The CDR3 spans 17 residues. The CDR3 sequence: CASSNGAPGNLRDTQYF. The CDR3 DNA follows: TGTGCCAGCAGCAATGGGGCCCCGGGCAATTTAAGGGATACGCAGTATTTT.